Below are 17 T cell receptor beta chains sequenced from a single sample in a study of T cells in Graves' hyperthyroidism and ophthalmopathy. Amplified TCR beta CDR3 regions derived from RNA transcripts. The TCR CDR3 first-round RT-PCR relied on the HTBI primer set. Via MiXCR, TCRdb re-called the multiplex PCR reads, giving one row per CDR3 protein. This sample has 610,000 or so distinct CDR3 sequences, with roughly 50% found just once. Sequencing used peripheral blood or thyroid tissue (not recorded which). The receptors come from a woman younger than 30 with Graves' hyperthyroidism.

The CDR3: CAISESSIRGDYGYTF. DNA of the CDR3: TGTGCCATCAGTGAGTCGAGTATCAGGGGTGACTATGGCTACACCTTC. The chain carries TRBV10-3 and TRBJ1-2, with D perhaps matching TRBD1 (6 bases). V shed 0 bases and J shed 3 bases, with 14 bases lying between them. Germline loops: CDR1 ENHRY, CDR2 SYGVKD. The CDR3 totals 16 residues.

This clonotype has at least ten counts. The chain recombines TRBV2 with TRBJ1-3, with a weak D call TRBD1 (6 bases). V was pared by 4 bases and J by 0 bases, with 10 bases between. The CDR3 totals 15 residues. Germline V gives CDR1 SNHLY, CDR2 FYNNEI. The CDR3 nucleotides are TGTGCCAGCAGTGGGACAGATAACTCTGGAAACACCATATATTTT. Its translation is CASSGTDNSGNTIYF.

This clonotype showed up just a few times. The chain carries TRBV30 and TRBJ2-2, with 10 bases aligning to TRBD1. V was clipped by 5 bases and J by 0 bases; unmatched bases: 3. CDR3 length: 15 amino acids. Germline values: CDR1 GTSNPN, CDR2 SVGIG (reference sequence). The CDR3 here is CAWGGTGANTGELFF. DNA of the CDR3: TGTGCCTGGGGTGGGACAGGGGCGAACACCGGGGAGCTGTTTTTT.

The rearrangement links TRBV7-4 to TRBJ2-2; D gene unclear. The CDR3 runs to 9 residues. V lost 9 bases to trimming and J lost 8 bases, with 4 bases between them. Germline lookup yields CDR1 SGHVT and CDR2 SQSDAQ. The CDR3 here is CARRGELFF. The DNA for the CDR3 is TGTGCCAGACGAGGGGAGCTGTTTTTT.

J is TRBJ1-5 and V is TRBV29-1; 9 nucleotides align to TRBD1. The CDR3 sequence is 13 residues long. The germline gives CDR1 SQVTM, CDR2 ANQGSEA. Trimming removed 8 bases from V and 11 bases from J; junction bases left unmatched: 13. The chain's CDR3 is CSPQLTGGETQHF. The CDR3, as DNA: TGCAGCCCGCAACTGACAGGGGGGGAGACCCAGCATTTT. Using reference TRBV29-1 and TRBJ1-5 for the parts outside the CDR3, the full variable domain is SAVISQKPSRDICQRGTSLTIQCQVDSQVTMMFWYRQQPGQSLTLIATANQGSEATYESGFVIDKFPISRPNLTFSTLTVSNMSPEDSSIYLCSPQLTGGETQHFGDGTRLSIL.

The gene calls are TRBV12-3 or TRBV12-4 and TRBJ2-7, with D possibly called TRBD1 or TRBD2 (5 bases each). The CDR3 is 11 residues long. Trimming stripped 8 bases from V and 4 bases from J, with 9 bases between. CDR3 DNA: TGTGCCAGCGGCGAGGGGTACGAGCAGTACTTC. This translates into CASGEGYEQYF.

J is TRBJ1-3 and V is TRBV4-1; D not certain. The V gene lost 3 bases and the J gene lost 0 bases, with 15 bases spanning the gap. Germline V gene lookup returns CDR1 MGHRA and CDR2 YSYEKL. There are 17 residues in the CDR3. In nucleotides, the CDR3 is TGCGCCAGCAGCCAGCAGACGGTTTCAGTCTCTGGAAACACCATATATTTT. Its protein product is CASSQQTVSVSGNTIYF.

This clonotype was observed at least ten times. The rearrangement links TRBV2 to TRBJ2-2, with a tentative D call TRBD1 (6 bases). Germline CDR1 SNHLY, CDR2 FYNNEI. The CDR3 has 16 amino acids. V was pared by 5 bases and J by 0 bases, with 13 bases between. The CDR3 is CASSRTGTPNTGELFF. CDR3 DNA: TGTGCCAGCAGTCGAACCGGGACACCGAACACCGGGGAGCTGTTTTTT.

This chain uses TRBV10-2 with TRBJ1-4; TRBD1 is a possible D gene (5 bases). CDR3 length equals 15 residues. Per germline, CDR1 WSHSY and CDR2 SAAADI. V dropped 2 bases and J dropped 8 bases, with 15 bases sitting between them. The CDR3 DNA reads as TGCGCCAGCAGTGAGGGGACCAAAGGTGGGGAAAAACTGTTTTTT. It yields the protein CASSEGTKGGEKLFF.

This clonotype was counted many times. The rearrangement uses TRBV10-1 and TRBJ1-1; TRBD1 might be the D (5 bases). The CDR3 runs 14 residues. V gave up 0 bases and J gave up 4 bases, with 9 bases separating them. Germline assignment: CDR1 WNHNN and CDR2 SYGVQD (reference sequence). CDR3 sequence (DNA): TGCGCCAGCAGTGAGTCGACAGATGGCACTGAAGCTTTCTTT. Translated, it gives CASSESTDGTEAFF.

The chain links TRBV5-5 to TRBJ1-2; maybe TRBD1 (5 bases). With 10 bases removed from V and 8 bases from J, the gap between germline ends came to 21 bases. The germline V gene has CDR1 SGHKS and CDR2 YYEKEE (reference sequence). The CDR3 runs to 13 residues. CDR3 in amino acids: CACNPGPPIGYTF. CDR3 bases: TGTGCCTGCAATCCGGGACCCCCTATCGGCTACACCTTC.

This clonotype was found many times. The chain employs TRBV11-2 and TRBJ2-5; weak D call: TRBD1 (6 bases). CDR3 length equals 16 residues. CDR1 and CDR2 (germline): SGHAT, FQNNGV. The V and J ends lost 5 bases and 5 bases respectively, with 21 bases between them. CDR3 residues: CASSLRGSIKWETQYF. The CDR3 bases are TGTGCCAGCAGCCTAAGGGGGTCTATCAAGTGGGAGACCCAGTACTTC.

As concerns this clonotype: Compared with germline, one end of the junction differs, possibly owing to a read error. The CDR3 loop is CASSPGEAQCF. The CDR3 DNA is TGTGCCAGCAGCCCCGGAGAGGCCCAGTGTTTC. This chain joins TRBV7-6 and TRBJ2-5; D not resolved. The germline gives CDR1 SGHVS, CDR2 FNYEAQ. The CDR3 has 11 amino acids.

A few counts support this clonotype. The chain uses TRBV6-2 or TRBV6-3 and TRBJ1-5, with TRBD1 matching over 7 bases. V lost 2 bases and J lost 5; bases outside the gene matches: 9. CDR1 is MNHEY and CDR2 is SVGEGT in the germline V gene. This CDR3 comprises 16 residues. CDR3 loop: CASSYLDRAAYQPQHF. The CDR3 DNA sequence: TGTGCCAGCAGTTACCTAGACAGGGCGGCGTATCAGCCCCAGCATTTT.

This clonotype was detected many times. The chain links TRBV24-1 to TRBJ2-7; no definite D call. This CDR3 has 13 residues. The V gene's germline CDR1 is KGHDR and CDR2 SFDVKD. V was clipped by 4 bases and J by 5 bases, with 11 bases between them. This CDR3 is CATSDHEYDEQYF. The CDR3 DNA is TGTGCCACCAGTGACCATGAGTACGACGAGCAGTACTTC.

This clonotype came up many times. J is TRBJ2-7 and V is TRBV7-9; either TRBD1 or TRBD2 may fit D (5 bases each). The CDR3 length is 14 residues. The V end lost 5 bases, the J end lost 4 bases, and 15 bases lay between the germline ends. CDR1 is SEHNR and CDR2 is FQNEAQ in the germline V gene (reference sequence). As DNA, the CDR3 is TGTGCCAGCAGCCCGGGACCCCCCCGTTACGAGCAGTACTTC. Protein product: CASSPGPPRYEQYF.

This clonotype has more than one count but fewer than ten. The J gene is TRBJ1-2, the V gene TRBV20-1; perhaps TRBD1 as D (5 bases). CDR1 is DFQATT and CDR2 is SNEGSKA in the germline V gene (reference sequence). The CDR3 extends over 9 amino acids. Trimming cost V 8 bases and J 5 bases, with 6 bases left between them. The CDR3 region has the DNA TGCAGTCCAGGGTATGGCTACACCTTC. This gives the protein CSPGYGYTF.